This T cell receptor beta chain is drawn from a study of blood T cells in healthy people across ages. Primers used in a second PCR of roughly 7 to 11 cycles were a sample-barcoded 5' primer and a J-beta primer mix. TCRdb reprocessed the 5' RACE reads via MiXCR and lists one record per CDR3 protein. This sample has roughly 790,000 distinct CDR3 sequences; approximately 43% occur once, and the top ten carry around a fifth. Notes on the study in general: When set beside aged donors, long-lived donors presented more naive CD4+ cells and higher diversity.

This clonotype was seen once. Antigen: not known. The CDR3 is 15 amino acids. CDR1 and CDR2 (germline): SGHRS, YFSETQ. Trimming shortened V by 4 bases and J by 0 bases, and 12 bases separated the two germline ends. The sequence was obtained from a woman aged 60-70 years in good health. Sequencing input: blood. This chain joins TRBV5-1 and TRBJ2-3, with D maybe TRBD1 (6 bases). The CDR3 spells CASSVTGVSTDTQYF. The CDR3 nucleotides are TGCGCCAGCAGCGTGACAGGAGTTAGCACAGATACGCAGTATTTT.